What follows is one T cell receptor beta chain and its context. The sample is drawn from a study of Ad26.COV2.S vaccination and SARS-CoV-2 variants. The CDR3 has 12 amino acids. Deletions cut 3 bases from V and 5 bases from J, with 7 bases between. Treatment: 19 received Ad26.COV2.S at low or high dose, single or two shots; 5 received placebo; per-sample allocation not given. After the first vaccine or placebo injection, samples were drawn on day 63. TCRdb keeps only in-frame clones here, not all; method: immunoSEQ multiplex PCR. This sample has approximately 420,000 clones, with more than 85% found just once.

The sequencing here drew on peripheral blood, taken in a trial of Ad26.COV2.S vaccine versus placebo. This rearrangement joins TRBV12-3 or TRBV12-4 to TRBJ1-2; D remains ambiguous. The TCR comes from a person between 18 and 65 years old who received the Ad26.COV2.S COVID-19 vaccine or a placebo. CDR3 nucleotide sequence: TGTGCCAGCAGTTTTATGGGATATGGCTACACCTTC. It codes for CASSFMGYGYTF.